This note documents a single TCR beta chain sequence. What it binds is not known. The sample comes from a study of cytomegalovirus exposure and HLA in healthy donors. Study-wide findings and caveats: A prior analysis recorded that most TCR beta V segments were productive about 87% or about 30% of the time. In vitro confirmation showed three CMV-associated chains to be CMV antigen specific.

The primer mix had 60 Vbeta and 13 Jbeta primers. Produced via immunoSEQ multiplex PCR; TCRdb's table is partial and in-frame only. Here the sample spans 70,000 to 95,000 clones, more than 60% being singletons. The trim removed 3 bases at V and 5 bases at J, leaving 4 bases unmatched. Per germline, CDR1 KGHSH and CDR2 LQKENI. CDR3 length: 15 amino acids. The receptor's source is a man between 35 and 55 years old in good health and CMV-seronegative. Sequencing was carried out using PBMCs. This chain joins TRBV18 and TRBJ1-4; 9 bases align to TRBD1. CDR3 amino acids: CASSPTGGVNEKLFF. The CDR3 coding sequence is TGTGCCAGCTCACCTACAGGGGGCGTAAATGAAAAACTGTTTTTT. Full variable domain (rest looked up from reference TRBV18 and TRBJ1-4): NAGVMQNPRHLVRRRGQEARLRCSPMKGHSHVYWYRQLPEEGLKFMVYLQKENIIDESGMPKERFSAEFPKEGPSILRIQQVVRGDSAAYFCASSPTGGVNEKLFFGSGTQLSVL.